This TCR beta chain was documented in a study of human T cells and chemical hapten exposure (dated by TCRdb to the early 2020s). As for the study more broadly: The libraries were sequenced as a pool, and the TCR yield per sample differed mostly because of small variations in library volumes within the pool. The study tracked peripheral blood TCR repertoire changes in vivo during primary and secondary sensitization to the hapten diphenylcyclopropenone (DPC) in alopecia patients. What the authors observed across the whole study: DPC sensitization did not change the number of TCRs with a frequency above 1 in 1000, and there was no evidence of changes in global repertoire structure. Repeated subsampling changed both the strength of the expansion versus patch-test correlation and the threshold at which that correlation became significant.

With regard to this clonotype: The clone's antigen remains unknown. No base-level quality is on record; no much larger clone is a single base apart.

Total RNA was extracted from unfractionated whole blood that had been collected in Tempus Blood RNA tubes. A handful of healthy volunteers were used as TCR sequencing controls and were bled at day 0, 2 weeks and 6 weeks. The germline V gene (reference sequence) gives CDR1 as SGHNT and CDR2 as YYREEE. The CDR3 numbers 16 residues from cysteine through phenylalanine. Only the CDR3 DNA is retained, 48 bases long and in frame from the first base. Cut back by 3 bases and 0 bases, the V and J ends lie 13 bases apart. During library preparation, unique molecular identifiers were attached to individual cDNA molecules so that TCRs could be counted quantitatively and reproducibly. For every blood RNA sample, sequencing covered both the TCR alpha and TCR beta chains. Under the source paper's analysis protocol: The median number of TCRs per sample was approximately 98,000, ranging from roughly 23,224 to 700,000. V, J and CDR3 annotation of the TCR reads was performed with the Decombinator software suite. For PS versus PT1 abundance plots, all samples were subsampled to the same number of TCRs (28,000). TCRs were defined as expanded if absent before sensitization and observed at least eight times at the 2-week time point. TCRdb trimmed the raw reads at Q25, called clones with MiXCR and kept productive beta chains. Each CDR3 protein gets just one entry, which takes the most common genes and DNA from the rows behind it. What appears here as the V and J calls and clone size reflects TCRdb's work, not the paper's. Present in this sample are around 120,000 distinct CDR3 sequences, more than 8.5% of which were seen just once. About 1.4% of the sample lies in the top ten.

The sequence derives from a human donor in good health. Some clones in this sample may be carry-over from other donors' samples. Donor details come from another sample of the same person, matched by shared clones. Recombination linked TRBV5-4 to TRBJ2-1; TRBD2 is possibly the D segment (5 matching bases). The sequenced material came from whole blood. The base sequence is TGTGCCAGCAGCTGGTCTAGCCGGAGCTCCTACAATGAGCAGTTCTTC. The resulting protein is CASSWSSRSSYNEQFF. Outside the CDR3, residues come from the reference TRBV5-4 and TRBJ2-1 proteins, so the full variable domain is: ETGVTQSPTHLIKTRGQQVTLRCSSQSGHNTVSWYQQALGQGPQFIFQYYREEENGRGNFPPRFSGLQFPNYSSELNVNALELDDSALYLCASSWSSRSSYNEQFFGPGTRLTVL.